Below, 16 T cell receptor beta chains from the same sample are listed, as sequenced in a study of graft-versus-host responses after intestinal transplantation. These receptors have no identified antigens. Generated by immunoSEQ multiplex PCR, the TCRdb table keeps only in-frame clones and is missing some. Among about 90,000 clones listed, 75% to 95% were seen once. This specimen was unstimulated CD4+ T cells sorted from spleen or lymph node cells, taken before transplant. Receptors were obtained from a human donor who was the organ donor for an intestinal transplant.

This rearrangement joins TRBV18 to TRBJ2-1, with D perhaps matching TRBD1 (5 bases). The ends were cut back, 1 base at V and 0 bases at J, with 7 bases in the middle. CDR1 KGHSH and CDR2 LQKENI come from the germline V gene. The CDR3 totals 15 residues. The CDR3 coding sequence is TGTGCCAGCTCACCACTGACAGCCTCCTACAATGAGCAGTTCTTC. Residues: CASSPLTASYNEQFF.

V and J are TRBV7-6 and TRBJ2-5; 16 positions agree with TRBD2. Germline V lookup: CDR1 SGHVS, CDR2 FNYEAQ. This CDR3 comprises 16 residues. Unmatched junction bases numbered 4, after V lost 4 bases and J lost 5 bases. The CDR3, as DNA: TGTGCCAGCAGCTGGGGACTAGCGGGGGGGCAGGAGACCCAGTACTTC. This sequence encodes CASSWGLAGGQETQYF.

V gene TRBV19 combines with J gene TRBJ1-5; 9 nucleotides align to TRBD1. The trim removed 4 bases at V and 6 bases at J, leaving 7 bases unmatched. This CDR3 region has 15 residues. The germline V gene encodes CDR1 LNHDA and CDR2 SQIVND (reference sequence). The CDR3 here is CASSTWTGVVQPQHF. The CDR3 bases are TGTGCCAGTAGTACATGGACAGGGGTAGTTCAGCCCCAGCATTTT.

The chain combines TRBV11-2 with TRBJ2-5, with a possible D match to TRBD1 (6 bases). Per germline, CDR1 SGHAT and CDR2 FQNNGV. The CDR3 has 16 residues. V shed 2 bases and J shed 0 bases, with 13 bases lying between them. The chain's CDR3 is CASSLWGQGYQETQYF. As DNA, the CDR3 is TGTGCCAGCAGCTTATGGGGGCAGGGGTACCAAGAGACCCAGTACTTC.

The J gene is TRBJ1-4, the V gene TRBV30; 11 positions match TRBD1. The length of the CDR3 is 17 residues. J was trimmed by 0 bases and V by 1 base; bases with no gene match: 4. CDR1 GTSNPN and CDR2 SVGIG come from the germline V gene (reference sequence). This chain's CDR3 is CAWSGWGQGATNEKLFF. The CDR3 region has the DNA TGTGCCTGGAGTGGTTGGGGACAGGGGGCAACTAATGAAAAACTGTTTTTT.

The genes are TRBV5-1 and TRBJ1-1; D may be TRBD1 (5 bases). Germline V gives CDR1 SGHRS, CDR2 YFSETQ. With 0 bases removed from V and 0 bases from J, the gap between germline ends came to 9 bases. The CDR3 runs to 15 residues. CDR3 nucleotides: TGCGCCAGCAGCTTGGTTGGGGCCTTGAACACTGAAGCTTTCTTT. Its protein is CASSLVGALNTEAFF.

V and J are TRBV7-9 and TRBJ1-1, with 8 bases that match TRBD1. The ends lost 3 bases at V and 1 base at J; junction bases unmatched: 7. The CDR3 has 16 residues. CDR1 and CDR2 from the germline V gene are SEHNR and FQNEAQ (reference sequence). CDR3 bases: TGTGCCAGCAGCTTCGGGACAGGTAGGGGGAACACTGAAGCTTTCTTT. It translates to CASSFGTGRGNTEAFF.

This chain joins TRBV5-6 and TRBJ2-2; the match to TRBD2 covers 8 bases. Germline assignment: CDR1 SGHDT and CDR2 YYEEEE. The CDR3 is 16 residues long. V shed 4 bases, J shed 4 bases, and the junction held 9 bases outside the gene matches. This chain's CDR3 is CASSQSGRDITGELFF. Written as DNA, the CDR3 is TGTGCCAGCAGCCAAAGCGGGAGAGACATCACCGGGGAGCTGTTTTTT. The whole variable domain, remainder taken from reference TRBV5-6 and TRBJ2-2, is DAGVTQSPTHLIKTRGQQVTLRCSPKSGHDTVSWYQQALGQGPQFIFQYYEEEERQRGNFPDRFSGHQFPNYSSELNVNALLLGDSALYLCASSQSGRDITGELFFGEGSRLTVL.

The chain joins TRBV2 to TRBJ2-3; D may be TRBD2 (7 bases). This CDR3 comprises 15 residues. Germline values: CDR1 SNHLY, CDR2 FYNNEI. The V end was cut by 8 bases, the J end by 0 bases, with 15 bases between. CDR3 nucleotides: TGTGCCAGCGGGGGAGGGGGAAAAAGCACAGATACGCAGTATTTT. Its translation: CASGGGGKSTDTQYF.

V usage is TRBV25-1 and J usage is TRBJ1-2, with D tentatively TRBD1 (5 bases). V shed 3 bases and J shed 5 bases, with 7 bases lying between them. Germline V lookup: CDR1 MGHDK, CDR2 SYGVNS. The CDR3 totals 12 residues. CDR3 DNA: TGTGCCAGCAGTGACCCAGGGTATGGCTACACCTTC. Translating it yields CASSDPGYGYTF.

CDR3 sequence reads: CAWSVTTNEQFF. As DNA, the CDR3 is TGTGCCTGGAGTGTAACGACTAATGAGCAGTTCTTC. The rearrangement joins TRBV30 to TRBJ2-1; D uncertain. CDR1 and CDR2 (germline): GTSNPN, SVGIG (reference sequence). The CDR3 has 12 residues. Trimming removed 0 bases from V and 7 bases from J, with 7 bases in between.

The J gene is TRBJ1-3, the V gene TRBV21-1; the DNA was not used to check the table's D call, TRBD1. TRBV21-1 is a pseudogene. The CDR3 contains 14 residues. The CDR3 region has the DNA TGTGCCAGCAGCCGCCGGGACAGAGGAAACACCATATATTTT. Its translation is CASSRRDRGNTIYF.

This clone was picked up one time. Here the CDR3 DNA reads TGCGCCAGCAGTGAGGTAGCGGGAGGGGTGAGAGATACGCAGTATTTT. It encodes CASSEVAGGVRDTQYF. The chain combines TRBV10-2 with TRBJ2-3; 11 nucleotides agree with TRBD2. The trim removed 2 bases at V and 5 bases at J, leaving 6 bases unmatched. CDR1 and CDR2 from the germline V gene are WSHSY and SAAADI. This CDR3 has 16 residues.

The gene calls are TRBV28 and TRBJ2-1; 7 nucleotides line up with TRBD1. The CDR3 length is 16 residues. CDR1 is MDHEN, CDR2 SYDVKM, per germline. Trimming cost V 3 bases and J 7 bases; bases outside gene matches: 12. The CDR3 region is CASSFRVRGIDNEQFF. The CDR3 DNA sequence: TGTGCCAGCAGTTTTCGTGTCAGGGGGATCGATAATGAGCAGTTCTTC. Using reference TRBV28 and TRBJ2-1 for the parts outside the CDR3, the full variable domain is DVKVTQSSRYLVKRTGEKVFLECVQDMDHENMFWYRQDPGLGLRLIYFSYDVKMKEKGDIPEGYSVSREKKERFSLILESASTNQTSMYLCASSFRVRGIDNEQFFGPGTRLTVL.

This sequence joins TRBV5-1 and TRBJ2-5; D not certain. Germline CDR1 reads SGHRS; CDR2 reads YFSETQ. This CDR3 spans 13 amino acids. Trimming removed 2 bases from V and 5 bases from J, with 10 bases in between. CDR3 residues: CASSFRSMETQYF. The CDR3 region has the DNA TGCGCCAGCAGCTTTCGTAGTATGGAGACCCAGTACTTC.

The V and J genes are TRBV10-3 and TRBJ1-2; 8 positions match TRBD1. The CDR3 has 17 amino acids. V was clipped by 0 bases and J by 0 bases; unmatched bases: 6. Germline V gene sequence: CDR1 ENHRY, CDR2 SYGVKD. In DNA form, the CDR3 reads TGTGCCATCAGTGAGTCCCGGGACAGGTCGCCTAACTATGGCTACACCTTC. It is translated as CAISESRDRSPNYGYTF.